One sample yielded the 13 T cell receptor beta chains listed below, sequenced in a study of T cell repertoires in aging, cancer and after chemotherapy. The template was genomic DNA from peripheral blood, not RNA. A mixed TRB-A/B primer pool amplified rearranged TRB by multiplex touch-down PCR. TCRdb reprocessed the multiplex PCR reads with MiXCR, giving one entry per CDR3 protein. The sample includes 10,000 to 15,000 distinct CDR3 sequences, around 21% of them seen just once. The material sequenced was blood. The source of these receptors is a human donor in good health.

The chain recombines TRBV7-3 with TRBJ2-7; the D gene is possibly TRBD1 (5 bases). CDR1 and CDR2 from the germline V gene are SGHTA and FQGTGA. V was clipped by 2 bases and J by 4 bases, with 12 bases between them. This CDR3 is built from 14 residues. CDR3 in DNA: TGTGCCAGCAGCTTATTTGACAGACCTTACGAGCAGTACTTC. The encoded protein is CASSLFDRPYEQYF.

This clonotype has just a few counts. CDR3 nucleotide sequence: TGCGCCAGCAGCTTGGCAGGAGAGCAGTTCTTC. Protein sequence: CASSLAGEQFF. The rearrangement uses TRBV5-1 and TRBJ2-1; D is undetermined. V was pared by 0 bases and J by 10 bases, with 5 bases between. Per germline, CDR1 SGHRS and CDR2 YFSETQ. The CDR3 is made up of 11 amino acids.

The rearrangement links TRBV5-4 to TRBJ2-3, with D hard to call. The germline CDR1 and CDR2 sequences are SGHNT and YYREEE (reference sequence). V lost 2 bases and J lost 4, with 2 bases in between. This CDR3 region has 11 residues. CDR3 in DNA: TGTGCCAGCAGCTTTGCAGATACGCAGTATTTT. Its protein is CASSFADTQYF.

The J gene is TRBJ2-2, the V gene TRBV5-1; 9 positions match TRBD1. The CDR3 runs 15 residues. Germline V gene data show CDR1 as SGHRS and CDR2 as YFSETQ. V shed 0 bases, J shed 5 bases, and the junction held 2 bases outside the gene matches. CDR3 sequence: CASSLEGTGTGELFF. CDR3 coding DNA: TGCGCCAGCAGCTTGGAGGGGACAGGGACCGGGGAGCTGTTTTTT.

Judged by abundance, this clonotype is medium-sized (0.01 to 0.1%). The chain is built from TRBV18 and TRBJ1-1, with D uncertain. The CDR3 is made up of 16 amino acids. V lost 1 base and J 1 base, leaving 13 bases between the germline ends. CDR1 and CDR2 (germline): KGHSH, LQKENI. CDR3 sequence reads: CASSPLRAVSNTEAFF. The CDR3 DNA follows: TGTGCCAGCTCACCACTTCGGGCGGTATCGAACACTGAAGCTTTCTTT.

V usage is TRBV18 and J usage is TRBJ1-5; 9 nucleotides match TRBD1. Trimming removed 0 bases from V and 6 bases from J; junction bases left unmatched: 6. Germline V CDR1 and CDR2: KGHSH, LQKENI. The CDR3 is 16 amino acids. The CDR3 loop reads CASSPPLTGGAQPQHF. In DNA, the CDR3 is TGTGCCAGCTCACCACCCCTGACAGGGGGGGCTCAGCCCCAGCATTTT.

The J gene is TRBJ1-1, the V gene TRBV20-1; D is possibly TRBD1 (6 bases). The CDR3 loop spans 14 amino acids. From germline, CDR1 is DFQATT and CDR2 SNEGSKA (reference sequence). Trimming cost V 2 bases and J 0 bases, with 10 bases left between them. For the CDR3, the DNA is TGCAGTGCTAGAACAGGGACTATGAACACTGAAGCTTTCTTT. Translated, it gives CSARTGTMNTEAFF.

This clonotype was seen a few times. J is TRBJ2-1 and V is TRBV14; D is unresolved. Germline V gene data show CDR1 as SGHDN and CDR2 as FVKESK. The CDR3 runs 14 residues. V gave up 0 bases and J gave up 8 bases, with 11 bases separating them. DNA for the CDR3: TGTGCCAGCAGCCAAGAGAAAGGAGTGGATGAGCAGTTCTTC. Encoded protein: CASSQEKGVDEQFF.

The table lists this clonotype with many counts. The rearrangement joins TRBV19 to TRBJ1-1; D is unresolved. The CDR3 runs to 15 residues. The germline gives CDR1 LNHDA, CDR2 SQIVND (reference sequence). V was clipped by 5 bases and J by 3 bases, with 16 bases between them. The CDR3 region is CASSSPGRKDTEAFF. The DNA for the CDR3 is TGTGCCAGTAGTTCCCCGGGAAGGAAAGACACTGAAGCTTTCTTT.

The CDR3 sequence is CASSPRDSYTDTQYF. In nucleotides, the CDR3 is TGTGCCAGCAGTCCCCGGGACAGCTACACAGATACGCAGTATTTT. The chain uses TRBV6-2 or TRBV6-3 and TRBJ2-3, with 7 bases lining up with TRBD1. The CDR3 is made up of 15 amino acids. V lost 5 bases to trimming and J lost 2 bases; unmatched junction nucleotides: 7. Looked up from germline, CDR1 is MNHEY and CDR2 is SVGEGT.

This clonotype qualifies as medium-sized. The chain employs TRBV6-5 and TRBJ1-1, with D unclear. Trimming removed 4 bases from V and 5 bases from J, with 8 bases in between. Looked up from germline, CDR1 is MNHEY and CDR2 is SVGAGI. CDR3 length: 12 amino acids. CDR3 residues: CASSSTWTEAFF. The CDR3 nucleotides read TGTGCCAGCAGTTCCACCTGGACTGAAGCTTTCTTT.

The chain couples TRBV5-6 to TRBJ2-1; possibly TRBD2 for D (6 bases). CDR3 length: 15 amino acids. CDR1 and CDR2 (germline): SGHDT, YYEEEE. V dropped 5 bases and J dropped 0 bases, with 12 bases sitting between them. The CDR3 nucleotides read TGTGCCAGCAGTCCCACCGGGAGCTCCTACAATGAGCAGTTCTTC. It translates to CASSPTGSSYNEQFF.

This clonotype was detected only a few times. The rearrangement joins TRBV7-9 to TRBJ1-1; TRBD1 matches at 7 bases. The V and J ends lost 6 bases and 1 base, in that order; junction bases with no gene match: 11. The germline CDR1 and CDR2 sequences are SEHNR and FQNEAQ (reference sequence). CDR3 length: 16 amino acids. CDR3 DNA sequence: TGTGCCAGCAGTCGATGGGACAGCGGCACGAACACTGAAGCTTTCTTT. Its protein is CASSRWDSGTNTEAFF.